Listed below are T cell receptor beta chains from one sample, sequenced in a study of cytomegalovirus exposure and HLA in healthy donors. Here immunoSEQ multiplex PCR was the method, and the copy in TCRdb shows in-frame clones only, minus some. Of about 180,000 clones listed, around 80% are singletons. What was sequenced was PBMCs. The receptors here all came from a male donor in good health and CMV-seronegative. Both conserved end residues are part of each CDR3. D genes are given only for firm matches. The listing skips clone size in some rows; elsewhere it reads once, few, many or a size class.

size: .
J: TRBJ2-3
D: TRBD1
V: TRBV7-2
DNA: TGTGCCAGCAGCCGAAGACAGGGAACAGATACGCAGTATTTT
CDR3: CASSRRQGTDTQYF

size: .
J: TRBJ2-1
D: TRBD2
V: TRBV5-6
DNA: TGTGCCAGCAGCAGCGGACTAGCGGGACTTTACAATGAGCAGTTCTTC
CDR3: CASSSGLAGLYNEQFF

size: .
J: TRBJ2-2
D: TRBD2
V: TRBV9
DNA: TGTGCCAGCAGCGTAAGCGGGAGGGACGGCACCGGGGAGCTGTTTTTT
CDR3: CASSVSGRDGTGELFF

size: once
J: TRBJ1-1
D: TRBD1
V: TRBV28
DNA: TGTGCCAGCAGTCAGGGGGACAGGGGGCGGGTAGCTTTCTTT
CDR3: CASSQGDRGRVAFF

size: .
J: TRBJ2-7
D: TRBD1
V: TRBV7-9
DNA: TGTGCCAGCAGCTTAGTGGGACAGGGGAACTACGAGCAGTACTTC
CDR3: CASSLVGQGNYEQYF

size: .
J: TRBJ2-7
D: TRBD1
V: TRBV6-1
DNA: TGTGCCAGCAACTACTTAGACAGGGGCGAGCAGTACTTC
CDR3: CASNYLDRGEQYF

size: few
J: TRBJ2-1
D: .
V: TRBV7-8
DNA: TGTGCCAGCAGCCCAGCGACGAGCTCCTACAATGAGCAGTTCTTC
CDR3: CASSPATSSYNEQFF

size: .
J: TRBJ2-5
D: .
V: TRBV29-1
DNA: TGCAGCGTTGAGCGGGCGCGGGGCGAGACCCAGTACTTC
CDR3: CSVERARGETQYF

size: .
J: TRBJ2-1
D: TRBD2
V: TRBV5-1
DNA: TGCGCCAGCAGCTTGAAGGGACTAGCGAACGAGCAGTTCTTC
CDR3: CASSLKGLANEQFF

size: .
J: TRBJ2-5
D: TRBD1
V: TRBV5-1
DNA: TGCGCCAGCAGCGGGACAGGGGGCGAGGGAGAGACCCAGTACTTC
CDR3: CASSGTGGEGETQYF

size: few
J: TRBJ2-7
D: .
V: TRBV25-1
DNA: TGTGCCAGCGGATCGACAGCGATCTACGAGCAGTACTTC
CDR3: CASGSTAIYEQYF

size: .
J: TRBJ1-6
D: .
V: TRBV10-3
DNA: TGTGCCATCAGTGAGCTTACAGCCGATAATTCACCCCTCCACTTT
CDR3: CAISELTADNSPLHF

size: few
J: TRBJ2-7
D: .
V: TRBV4-1
DNA: TGCGCCAGCAGCCAAGCCCCAGGCTACGAGCAGTACTTC
CDR3: CASSQAPGYEQYF

size: once
J: TRBJ2-7
D: TRBD2
V: TRBV4-2
DNA: TGTGCCAGCAGCCAGCGCGCGGGGGGAGTAAACGAGCAGTACTTC
CDR3: CASSQRAGGVNEQYF

size: .
J: TRBJ2-7
D: TRBD2
V: TRBV27
DNA: TGTGTAGCGGGGGCTTGGTACGAGCAGTACTTC
CDR3: CVAGAWYEQYF

size: .
J: TRBJ2-7
D: TRBD2
V: TRBV9
DNA: TGTGCCAGCAGCGCCGAACTAGCGGGAGAGGTCTACGAGCAGTACTTC
CDR3: CASSAELAGEVYEQYF

size: once
J: TRBJ2-7
D: TRBD2
V: TRBV28
DNA: TGTGCCAGCAGTTTGACTAGCGGGAGATACGAGCAGTACTTC
CDR3: CASSLTSGRYEQYF

size: .
J: TRBJ1-6
D: .
V: TRBV4-3
DNA: TGCGCCAGCAGCCAAGAATCCGCCTACCCTTCACCCCTCCACTTT
CDR3: CASSQESAYPSPLHF

size: .
J: TRBJ2-1
D: TRBD2
V: TRBV29-1
DNA: TGCAGCGTTGGGACTAGCGGGCCCTACAATGAGCAGTTCTTC
CDR3: CSVGTSGPYNEQFF

size: few
J: TRBJ2-7
D: .
V: TRBV28
DNA: TGTGCCAGCAGTTTAATGGGCACCACCTACGAGCAGTACTTC
CDR3: CASSLMGTTYEQYF

size: .
J: TRBJ2-5
D: .
V: TRBV9
DNA: TGTGCCAGCAGCGCCGGACAGATCCAAGAGACCCAGTACTTC
CDR3: CASSAGQIQETQYF

size: .
J: TRBJ2-3
D: TRBD1
V: TRBV27
DNA: TGTGCCAGCAGTTTGTTGGGGACAGGGGGCGCAGATACGCAGTATTTT
CDR3: CASSLLGTGGADTQYF

size: .
J: TRBJ1-2
D: .
V: TRBV5-8
DNA: TGTGCCAGCAGCTTCCGGCAGGGGAAATTGGGCTACACCTTC
CDR3: CASSFRQGKLGYTF

size: .
J: TRBJ2-6
D: .
V: TRBV7-9
DNA: TGTGCCAGCAAGGGTAGCGGAAGCTCTGGGGCCAACGTCCTGACTTTC
CDR3: CASKGSGSSGANVLTF

size: .
J: TRBJ2-7
D: .
V: TRBV7-7
DNA: TGTGCTAGCAGCCCCTCGGTGTCCCTCTCCTACGAGCAGTACTTC
CDR3: CASSPSVSLSYEQYF

size: .
J: TRBJ2-5
D: .
V: TRBV28
DNA: TGTGCCAGCAGTTTATGGAACCCTGCGGAGACCCAGTACTTC
CDR3: CASSLWNPAETQYF

size: .
J: TRBJ1-5
D: .
V: TRBV2
DNA: TGTGCCAGCAGCGCTCCCCAACAGGCCGTTAATCAGCCCCAGCATTTT
CDR3: CASSAPQQAVNQPQHF

size: .
J: TRBJ2-2
D: TRBD2
V: TRBV6-4
DNA: TGTGCCAGCAGCTCAGTAGCGGGAGGAACCGGGGAGCTGTTTTTT
CDR3: CASSSVAGGTGELFF

size: .
J: TRBJ2-7
D: .
V: TRBV28
DNA: TGTGCCAGCAGTTTATGGGGGGGTTACAGGGAGCAGTACTTC
CDR3: CASSLWGGYREQYF

size: .
J: TRBJ2-5
D: .
V: TRBV1
DNA: TGCACCAGCAGCCCTATAAGACAGGTCCGGGAGACCCAGTACTTC
CDR3: CTSSPIRQVRETQYF

size: .
J: TRBJ2-7
D: .
V: TRBV2
DNA: TGTGCCAGCAGGGCAGTCTCCTACGAGCAGTACTTC
CDR3: CASRAVSYEQYF

size: .
J: TRBJ1-1
D: .
V: TRBV15
DNA: TGTGCCACCAGCAGGGGACTCAACGCTAACACTGAAGCTTTCTTT
CDR3: CATSRGLNANTEAFF

size: .
J: TRBJ2-1
D: .
V: TRBV27
DNA: TGTGCCAGCAGTTCCCACCCCCGGGGGGCCGGCGATGAGCAGTTCTTC
CDR3: CASSSHPRGAGDEQFF

size: .
J: TRBJ2-7
D: .
V: TRBV27
DNA: TGTGCCAGCAGTTTATCATCCGCCCCGGGGTACGAGCAGTACTTC
CDR3: CASSLSSAPGYEQYF

size: few
J: TRBJ1-5
D: .
V: TRBV10-2
DNA: TGCGCCAGCAGTGAGGCGGGTAATCAGCCCCAGCATTTT
CDR3: CASSEAGNQPQHF

size: .
J: TRBJ2-3
D: TRBD1
V: TRBV29-1
DNA: TGCAGCGTTATCGGACAGGAAGGAGGAGATACGCAGTATTTT
CDR3: CSVIGQEGGDTQYF

size: .
J: TRBJ2-3
D: .
V: TRBV2
DNA: TGTGCCAGCAAAGTAGCCACGGATACGCAGTATTTT
CDR3: CASKVATDTQYF

size: .
J: TRBJ2-7
D: TRBD1
V: TRBV5-4
DNA: TGTGCCAGCACCTATGGGACAGACGCCTACAAGCAGTACTTC
CDR3: CASTYGTDAYKQYF

size: .
J: TRBJ2-1
D: .
V: TRBV5-1
DNA: TGCGCCAGCAGCTTGATAACTTCCTCCTACAATGAGCAGTTCTTC
CDR3: CASSLITSSYNEQFF

size: .
J: TRBJ1-5
D: .
V: TRBV5-8
DNA: TGTGCCAGCAGCTTGGCGGTAAGCCAGCCCCAGCATTTT
CDR3: CASSLAVSQPQHF

size: .
J: TRBJ2-7
D: TRBD1
V: TRBV4-1
DNA: TGCGCCAGCAGCCGGACCGGGACAGGGATCTACGAGCAGTACTTC
CDR3: CASSRTGTGIYEQYF

size: once
J: TRBJ2-2
D: TRBD2
V: TRBV5-6
DNA: TGTGCCAGCAGCGGTGGGACTACCCCCACCGGGGAGCTGTTTTTT
CDR3: CASSGGTTPTGELFF

size: once
J: TRBJ2-7
D: TRBD2
V: TRBV19
DNA: TGTGCCAGTAGCCGGGGACTAGCGGGAGCCCACGAGCAGTACTTC
CDR3: CASSRGLAGAHEQYF

size: .
J: TRBJ2-4
D: TRBD1
V: TRBV27
DNA: TGTGCCAGCAGGCCCGGGACAGCTCAAGCCAAAAACATTCAGTACTTC
CDR3: CASRPGTAQAKNIQYF

size: few
J: TRBJ2-6
D: TRBD2
V: TRBV5-4
DNA: TGTGCCAGCAGCTTTATACTAGCGGGGATCTCTGGGGCCAACGTCCTGACTTTC
CDR3: CASSFILAGISGANVLTF

size: .
J: TRBJ1-2
D: TRBD1
V: TRBV6-4
DNA: TGTGCCAGCAGTCCTCAGGCCGGGGACAGGGGGCTCTATGGCTACACCTTC
CDR3: CASSPQAGDRGLYGYTF

size: once
J: TRBJ2-5
D: .
V: TRBV7-6
DNA: TGTGCCAGCAGCTTTAAGGGGCCTGAGACCCAGTACTTC
CDR3: CASSFKGPETQYF

size: .
J: TRBJ1-6
D: .
V: TRBV9
DNA: TGTGCCAGCAGCGGGAGGGGCGGGAATTCACCCCTCCACTTT
CDR3: CASSGRGGNSPLHF

size: .
J: TRBJ2-5
D: TRBD2
V: TRBV10-1
DNA: TGCGCCAGCAGTGAGTCTCGTCGGGGGGTTGAGACCCAGTACTTC
CDR3: CASSESRRGVETQYF

size: .
J: TRBJ2-7
D: .
V: TRBV28
DNA: TGTGCCGACTTACCCCCAGTGGGCGGGTACGAGCAGTACTTC
CDR3: CADLPPVGGYEQYF

size: .
J: TRBJ1-5
D: .
V: TRBV6-5
DNA: TGTGCCAGCAGTTACTCGCCGGATCAGCCCCAGCATTTT
CDR3: CASSYSPDQPQHF

size: .
J: TRBJ1-2
D: TRBD1
V: TRBV29-1
DNA: TGCAGCGTTGAAGAAGGGACAGGGGGCCGTGGCTACCCCTTC
CDR3: CSVEEGTGGRGYPF

size: once
J: TRBJ2-1
D: TRBD2
V: TRBV5-6
DNA: TGTGCCAGCAGCTTTGCCCCGGGACTAAACAATGAGCAGTTCTTC
CDR3: CASSFAPGLNNEQFF

size: once
J: TRBJ2-7
D: TRBD1
V: TRBV7-8
DNA: TGTGCCAGCAGCCCCTCAGGGGGTTTCCACGAGCAGTACTTC
CDR3: CASSPSGGFHEQYF

size: .
J: TRBJ1-6
D: .
V: TRBV5-1
DNA: TGCGCCAGCAGCTTGGAAATACAGGGAAATTCACCCCTCCACTTT
CDR3: CASSLEIQGNSPLHF

size: .
J: TRBJ2-7
D: TRBD1
V: TRBV14
DNA: TGTGCCAGCAGCGCCGGACAGGGAGAGTACTACGAGCAGTACTTC
CDR3: CASSAGQGEYYEQYF

size: few
J: TRBJ2-5
D: TRBD2
V: TRBV6-5
DNA: TGTGCCAGCAGTCCAGGACTAGCGGGGAGAGAGACCCAGTACTTC
CDR3: CASSPGLAGRETQYF

size: .
J: TRBJ1-2
D: .
V: TRBV5-4
DNA: TGTGCCAGCAGCTTGGGTACTGACTCTTTTGGCTATGGCTACACCTTC
CDR3: CASSLGTDSFGYGYTF

size: .
J: TRBJ2-3
D: TRBD2
V: TRBV4-2
DNA: TGTGCCAGCAGCCAAGATTCGGCTAGCGGGGGTGGGTGGGCAGATACGCAGTATTTT
CDR3: CASSQDSASGGGWADTQYF